One and the same sample provided the 27 T cell receptor beta chains below, sequenced in a study of T cell responses to AZD1222 COVID-19 vaccine listed by TCRdb under 2021. Per the publication, the time point label means: about 28 days (+/-7) after the second vaccine dose. Libraries came from the immunoSEQ multiplex PCR assay. TCRdb's version of the immuneACCESS table is confined to in-frame rearrangements and falls short of the full clone set. An unresolved V gene accounts for under half of the shortfall where checked; the remainder is of unknown origin. For this sample there are more than 150,000 clones; under 95% appear just once. The ten most abundant clones make up 1% to 1.5% of the sample. The sample here was peripheral blood, taken 28 days after the second AZD1222 dose. The origin of the receptors is an adult who received the AZD1222 COVID-19 vaccine.

The rearrangement joins TRBV5-4 to TRBJ1-1; no definite D call. V lost 0 bases and J 1 base, leaving 7 bases between the germline ends. Looked up from germline, CDR1 is SGHNT and CDR2 is YYREEE (reference sequence). The CDR3 sequence is 14 residues long. DNA of the CDR3: TGTGCCAGCAGCTTGGGGTGGGGGAACACTGAAGCTTTCTTT. Translating it yields CASSLGWGNTEAFF. The whole variable domain, filled in from reference TRBV5-4 and TRBJ1-1, reads ETGVTQSPTHLIKTRGQQVTLRCSSQSGHNTVSWYQQALGQGPQFIFQYYREEENGRGNFPPRFSGLQFPNYSSELNVNALELDDSALYLCASSLGWGNTEAFFGQGTRLTVV.

The chain employs TRBV6-5 and TRBJ2-5; D may correspond to TRBD1 or TRBD2 (6 bases each). CDR3 length: 13 residues. Germline CDR1 is MNHEY and CDR2 is SVGAGI. Trimming removed 5 bases from V and 11 bases from J, with 18 bases in between. As DNA, the CDR3 is TGTGCCAGCAGTCTTACGTCACAGGGAGGACAGTACTTC. Translated, it gives CASSLTSQGGQYF.

V gene TRBV11-2 combines with J gene TRBJ2-7; 9 bases line up with TRBD1. CDR3 size: 13 residues. J was trimmed by 4 bases and V by 4 bases; bases with no gene match: 2. CDR1 is SGHAT, CDR2 FQNNGV, per germline. CDR3 nucleotides: TGTGCCAGCAGCTCCGGACAGGGGTACGAGCAGTACTTC. It is translated as CASSSGQGYEQYF.

The V and J genes are TRBV6-1 and TRBJ2-1, with 12 bases that match TRBD2. CDR1 and CDR2 (germline): MNHNS, SASEGT. Trimming removed 0 bases from V and 8 bases from J; junction bases left unmatched: 8. The CDR3 covers 17 residues. This chain's CDR3 is CASSEAVWLAGGDEQFF. In DNA, the CDR3 is TGTGCCAGCAGTGAAGCAGTCTGGCTAGCGGGGGGGGATGAGCAGTTCTTC.

This rearrangement joins TRBV5-5 to TRBJ1-4, with D perhaps matching TRBD1 (5 bases). Trimming removed 4 bases from V and 7 bases from J, with 14 bases in between. This CDR3 is built from 14 residues. CDR1 and CDR2 from the germline V gene are SGHKS and YYEKEE (reference sequence). The CDR3 loop is CASSRNQGREKLFF. CDR3 nucleotide sequence: TGTGCCAGCAGCCGTAACCAGGGCCGTGAAAAACTGTTTTTT.

The chain carries TRBV2 and TRBJ1-1; D may be TRBD1 (5 bases). The germline gives CDR1 SNHLY, CDR2 FYNNEI. Trimming took 3 bases from V and 4 from J, leaving 6 bases between them. CDR3 length: 12 amino acids. CDR3 residues: CASSDGGTEAFF. CDR3 coding DNA: TGTGCCAGCAGTGACGGGGGCACTGAAGCTTTCTTT. The full variable domain, completed using reference TRBV2 and TRBJ1-1, is EPEVTQTPSHQVTQMGQEVILRCVPISNHLYFYWYRQILGQKVEFLVSFYNNEISEKSEIFDDQFSVERPDGSNFTLKIRSTKLEDSAMYFCASSDGGTEAFFGQGTRLTVV.

The chain combines TRBV28 with TRBJ1-6, with D uncertain. Between the trimmed V and J ends, which lost 7 bases and 7 bases, there was a span of 11 bases. The germline gives CDR1 MDHEN, CDR2 SYDVKM. The CDR3 extends over 13 amino acids. The CDR3 here is CASKTSRNSPLHF. As DNA, the CDR3 is TGTGCCAGCAAAACCTCACGGAATTCACCCCTCCACTTT.

CDR3: CASSPDRFINGYTF. In nucleotides, the CDR3 is TGCGCCAGCAGCCCGGACAGGTTCATCAATGGCTACACCTTC. This chain uses TRBV5-1 with TRBJ1-2; TRBD1 matches at 7 bases. The CDR3 consists of 14 residues. Looked up from germline, CDR1 is SGHRS and CDR2 is YFSETQ. V shed 4 bases and J 6 bases; nucleotides not matched to a gene: 9. Filled out from reference TRBV5-1 and TRBJ1-2, the complete variable domain reads KAGVTQTPRYLIKTRGQQVTLSCSPISGHRSVSWYQQTPGQGLQFLFEYFSETQRNKGNFPGRFSGRQFSNSRSEMNVSTLELGDSALYLCASSPDRFINGYTFGSGTRLTVV.

The chain couples TRBV3-1 (or the pseudogene TRBV3-2) to TRBJ1-5, with D unclear. Trimming left V 5 bases short and J 7 bases short, with 18 bases between. The CDR3 extends over 15 amino acids. Germline V gives CDR1 LGHDT, CDR2 YNNKEL (reference sequence). The CDR3 loop is CASSSTGSGEQPQHF. In DNA, the CDR3 is TGTGCCAGCAGCTCAACGGGGTCCGGAGAACAGCCCCAGCATTTT.

This sequence joins TRBV19 and TRBJ1-2; TRBD1 aligns across 9 bases. Germline loops: CDR1 LNHDA, CDR2 SQIVND (reference sequence). V was clipped by 4 bases and J by 5 bases; unmatched bases: 5. The CDR3 runs to 14 residues. Here the CDR3 reads CASSRDRAIYGYTF. CDR3 coding DNA: TGTGCCAGTAGTAGGGACAGGGCGATTTATGGCTACACCTTC.

The chain couples TRBV4-3 to TRBJ1-5; D remains unclear. The CDR3 sequence is 16 residues long. V was pared by 4 bases and J by 2 bases, with 15 bases between. CDR1 is LGHNA and CDR2 is YSLEER in the germline V gene. The CDR3 here is CASSPRFEEGNQPQHF. The DNA of the CDR3 is TGCGCCAGCAGCCCACGGTTTGAGGAGGGCAATCAGCCCCAGCATTTT.

The chain employs TRBV5-4 and TRBJ1-2, with D unclear. The V and J ends lost 5 bases and 0 bases respectively, with 8 bases between them. Germline loops: CDR1 SGHNT, CDR2 YYREEE (reference sequence). The CDR3 runs 13 residues. This CDR3 reads CASRDRSNYGYTF. In DNA form, the CDR3 reads TGTGCCAGCAGGGACCGCTCTAACTATGGCTACACCTTC. The complete variable domain, with remaining parts taken from reference TRBV5-4 and TRBJ1-2, reads ETGVTQSPTHLIKTRGQQVTLRCSSQSGHNTVSWYQQALGQGPQFIFQYYREEENGRGNFPPRFSGLQFPNYSSELNVNALELDDSALYLCASRDRSNYGYTFGSGTRLTVV.

In its sample, this clone was seen once. V usage is TRBV19 and J usage is TRBJ1-3; 7 bases are a match to TRBD1. This CDR3 has 13 residues. CDR1 is LNHDA and CDR2 is SQIVND in the germline V gene (reference sequence). V shed 11 bases and J 4 bases; nucleotides not matched to a gene: 8. The CDR3 nucleotides read TGTGCCCCCAGGGGGGGGGCGGGAAACACCATATATTTT. Translating it yields CAPRGGAGNTIYF.

The V gene is TRBV25-1, the J gene TRBJ1-1; D is possibly TRBD1 (6 bases). Trimming took 7 bases from V and 5 from J, leaving 17 bases between them. There are 14 residues in the CDR3. CDR1 and CDR2 from the germline V gene are MGHDK and SYGVNS. In DNA form, the CDR3 reads TGTGCCAGCACCCCAACGGGGGGGCGGACTGAAGCTTTCTTT. Translated, it gives CASTPTGGRTEAFF.

This clone occurred once. J is TRBJ1-1 and V is TRBV30, with unresolved D. The CDR3 covers 13 residues. Trimming took off 2 bases at V and 4 bases at J, with 11 bases between the two ends. Germline CDR1 GTSNPN, CDR2 SVGIG (reference sequence). CDR3 DNA sequence: TGTGCCTGGAGTCAGCAAGGACTCACTGAAGCTTTCTTT. Its protein product is CAWSQQGLTEAFF.

The chain recombines TRBV12-3 or TRBV12-4 with TRBJ1-4; TRBD1 might be the D (6 bases). This CDR3 has 13 amino acids. The germline V and J ends were trimmed by 5 bases and 4 bases, with 8 bases remaining between them. The CDR3 loop is CASSPDSNEKLFF. Here the CDR3 DNA reads TGTGCCAGCAGTCCGGACAGTAATGAAAAACTGTTTTTT.

The chain recombines TRBV29-1 with TRBJ1-2, with 7 bases matching TRBD1. The CDR3 spans 13 residues. Germline V CDR1 and CDR2: SQVTM, ANQGSEA. V lost 7 bases, J lost 7 bases, and 12 bases stayed unmatched. For the CDR3, the DNA is TGCAGCGCCTATGGGACAGCCGCCCCTGGCTACACCTTC. Encoded protein: CSAYGTAAPGYTF.

The chain couples TRBV6-1 to TRBJ1-1; D is possibly TRBD1 (5 bases). The length of the CDR3 is 14 residues. Between the trimmed V and J ends, which lost 2 bases and 6 bases, there was a span of 13 bases. Germline V gene data show CDR1 as MNHNS and CDR2 as SASEGT. The CDR3 nucleotides read TGTGCCAGCAGTGAACTACAGGATGTATCTGAAGCTTTCTTT. Protein product: CASSELQDVSEAFF.

This rearrangement joins TRBV2 to TRBJ1-5; D remains unclear. The V and J ends lost 4 bases and 6 bases respectively, with 13 bases between them. CDR3 size: 14 residues. The germline V gene has CDR1 SNHLY and CDR2 FYNNEI. The CDR3 DNA follows: TGTGCCAGCAGTGTTGGAGGTTCCCTTCAGCCCCAGCATTTT. Its translation is CASSVGGSLQPQHF.

The chain joins TRBV19 to TRBJ2-2; perhaps TRBD1 as D (7 bases). The CDR3 length is 15 residues. Trimming shortened V by 6 bases and J by 6 bases, and 17 bases separated the two germline ends. Per the germline V gene, CDR1 is LNHDA and CDR2 is SQIVND (reference sequence). DNA for the CDR3: TGTGCCAGTAGGGGAAACCCAGGGGGGTCCGGGGAGCTGTTTTTT. Protein: CASRGNPGGSGELFF. The whole variable domain, filled in from reference TRBV19 and TRBJ2-2, reads DGGITQSPKYLFRKEGQNVTLSCEQNLNHDAMYWYRQDPGQGLRLIYYSQIVNDFQKGDIAEGYSVSREKKESFPLTVTSAQKNPTAFYLCASRGNPGGSGELFFGEGSRLTVL.

J is TRBJ1-1 and V is TRBV2, with D possibly matching TRBD1 (5 bases). The CDR3 length is 14 residues. Trimming left V 7 bases short and J 4 bases short, with 16 bases between. CDR1 and CDR2 (germline): SNHLY, FYNNEI. CDR3 DNA sequence: TGTGCCAGCATGGGGGTACGGGGTGGCACTGAAGCTTTCTTT. It translates to CASMGVRGGTEAFF.

The chain has TRBV7-8 and TRBJ1-2; D is undetermined. Trimming shortened V by 5 bases and J by 4 bases, and 8 bases separated the two germline ends. Germline V lookup: CDR1 SGHVS, CDR2 FQNEAQ. This CDR3 contains 12 residues. The CDR3 nucleotides are TGTGCCAGCAGCCCTAGTGGCTATGGCTACACCTTC. It is translated as CASSPSGYGYTF.

V gene TRBV6-4 combines with J gene TRBJ1-1; D ambiguous. The CDR3 has 15 amino acids. Trimming stripped 3 bases from V and 6 bases from J, with 17 bases between. Germline-derived CDR1 and CDR2 are MRHNA and SNTAGT. The CDR3 here is CASSDSQSGVAEAFF. The CDR3 nucleotides are TGTGCCAGCAGTGATTCCCAATCCGGGGTCGCTGAAGCTTTCTTT.

The chain links TRBV9 to TRBJ2-1, with 10 bases identical to TRBD2. Germline CDR1 SGDLS, CDR2 YYNGEE. This CDR3 is 19 amino acids long. The trim removed 2 bases at V and 7 bases at J, leaving 18 bases unmatched. The CDR3 protein is CASSVRRASGSPLENEQFF. CDR3 coding DNA: TGTGCCAGCAGCGTCCGCCGGGCTAGCGGGAGCCCTTTGGAGAATGAGCAGTTCTTC.

This chain connects TRBV7-6 to TRBJ2-3, with 9 bases identical to TRBD1. CDR1 is SGHVS, CDR2 FNYEAQ, per germline. Trimming at V came to 5 bases and at J to 7 bases, leaving 16 bases not matched to a gene. There are 17 residues in the CDR3. CDR3 sequence: CASSLFSRDRVVHTQYF. The CDR3 DNA follows: TGTGCCAGCAGCCTATTTTCCCGGGACAGGGTTGTTCATACGCAGTATTTT. The full variable domain, its missing parts supplied by reference TRBV7-6 and TRBJ2-3, is GAGVSQSPRYKVTKRGQDVALRCDPISGHVSLYWYRQALGQGPEFLTYFNYEAQQDKSGLPNDRFSAERPEGSISTLTIQRTEQRDSAMYRCASSLFSRDRVVHTQYFGPGTRLTVL.

This chain links TRBV29-1 with TRBJ1-4; TRBD1 might be the D (5 bases). The CDR3 covers 15 residues. CDR1 and CDR2 (germline): SQVTM, ANQGSEA. V was trimmed by 5 bases and J by 7 bases, leaving 20 bases between them. Here the CDR3 DNA reads TGCAGCGTTATGACCTTCGGGCAGGGATCTGAAAAACTGTTTTTT. Translated: CSVMTFGQGSEKLFF.

The CDR3 loop reads CASSLDLGGYGYTF. The CDR3 region has the DNA TGTGCCAGCAGCTTGGATCTGGGGGGCTATGGCTACACCTTC. J is TRBJ1-2 and V is TRBV5-8; the D gene is possibly TRBD1 (5 bases). The germline CDR1 and CDR2 sequences are SGHTS and YDEGEE. Trimming removed 0 bases at V and 4 bases at J, with 10 bases between. This CDR3 has 14 amino acids.